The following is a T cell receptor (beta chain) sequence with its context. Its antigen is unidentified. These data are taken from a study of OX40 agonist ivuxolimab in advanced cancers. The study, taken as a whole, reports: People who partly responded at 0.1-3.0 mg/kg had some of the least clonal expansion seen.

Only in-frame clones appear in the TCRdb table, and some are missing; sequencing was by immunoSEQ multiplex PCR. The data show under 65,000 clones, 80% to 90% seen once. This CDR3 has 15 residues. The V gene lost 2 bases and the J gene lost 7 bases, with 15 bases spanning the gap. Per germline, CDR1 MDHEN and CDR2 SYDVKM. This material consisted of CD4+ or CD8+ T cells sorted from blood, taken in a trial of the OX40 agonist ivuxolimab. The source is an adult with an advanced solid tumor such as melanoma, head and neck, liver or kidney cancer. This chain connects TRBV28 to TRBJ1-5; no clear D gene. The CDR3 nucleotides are TGTGCCAGCAGTTTAGGGAAAGCCTGGGAGCAGCCCCAGCATTTT. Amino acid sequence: CASSLGKAWEQPQHF.